This T cell receptor (beta chain) was recorded in a study of T cell responses to AZD1222 COVID-19 vaccine. Details on this clone: The antigen remains undetermined.

The CDR3 is made up of 14 amino acids. V dropped 4 bases and J dropped 6 bases, with 15 bases sitting between them. Germline CDR1 reads LNHDA; CDR2 reads SQIVND (reference sequence). Study findings and constraints: Two AZD1222 administrations were followed by greater Spike-specific TCR breadth and depth.

The protocol was immunoSEQ multiplex PCR, while the TCRdb copy is restricted to in-frame clones and leaves out a portion. Among 200,000 or so clones listed, 80% to 90% were seen once. The sequence was obtained from an adult in good health. The material sequenced was peripheral blood, taken on day 0 of AZD1222 vaccination. The chain couples TRBV19 to TRBJ1-2; a weak D match, TRBD1 (6 bases). The CDR3 region has the DNA TGTGCCAGTAGTAGCCCATCCGGGACAAATGGCTACACCTTC. Translation: CASSSPSGTNGYTF.